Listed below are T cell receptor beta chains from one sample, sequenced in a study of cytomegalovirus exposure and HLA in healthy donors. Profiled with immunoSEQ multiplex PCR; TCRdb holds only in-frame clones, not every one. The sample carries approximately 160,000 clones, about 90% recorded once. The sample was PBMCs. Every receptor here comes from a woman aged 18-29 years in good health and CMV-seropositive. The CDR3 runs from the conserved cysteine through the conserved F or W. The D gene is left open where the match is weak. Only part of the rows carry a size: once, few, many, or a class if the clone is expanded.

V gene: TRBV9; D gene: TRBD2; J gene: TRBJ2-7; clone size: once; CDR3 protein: CASSVGASGSSSYEQYF; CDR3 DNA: TGTGCCAGCAGCGTAGGGGCTAGCGGGAGCAGCTCCTACGAGCAGTACTTC
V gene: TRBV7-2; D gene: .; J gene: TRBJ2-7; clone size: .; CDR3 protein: CASSPQTGQSSYEQYF; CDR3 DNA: TGTGCCAGCAGCCCCCAGACAGGTCAGAGCTCCTACGAGCAGTACTTC
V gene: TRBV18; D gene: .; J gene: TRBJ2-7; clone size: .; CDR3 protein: CASSPPSSYEQYF; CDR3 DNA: TGTGCCAGCTCACCTCCGAGCTCCTACGAGCAGTACTTC
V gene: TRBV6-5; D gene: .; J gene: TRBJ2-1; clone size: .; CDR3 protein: CASSSGQPEGNEQFF; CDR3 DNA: TGTGCCAGCAGTTCCGGACAGCCCGAGGGCAATGAGCAGTTCTTC
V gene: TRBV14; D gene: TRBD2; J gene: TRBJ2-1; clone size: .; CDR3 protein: CASSRRLAGGPGEQFF; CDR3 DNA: TGTGCCAGCAGCCGCCGACTAGCGGGAGGGCCGGGTGAGCAGTTCTTC
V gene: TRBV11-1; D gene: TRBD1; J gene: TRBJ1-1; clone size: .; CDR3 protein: CASRREGQKNTEAFF; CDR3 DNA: TGTGCCAGCAGACGGGAGGGACAGAAAAACACTGAAGCTTTCTTT
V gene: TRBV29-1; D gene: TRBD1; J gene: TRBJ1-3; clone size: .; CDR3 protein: CSVWTGAGNTIYF; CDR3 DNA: TGCAGCGTTTGGACAGGTGCTGGAAACACCATATATTTT
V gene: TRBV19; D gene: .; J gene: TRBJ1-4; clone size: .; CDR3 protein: CASSLRTGMLNEKLFF; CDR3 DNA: TGTGCCAGTAGTCTACGGACGGGGATGCTTAATGAAAAACTGTTTTTT
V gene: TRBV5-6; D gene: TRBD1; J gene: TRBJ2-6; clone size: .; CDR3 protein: CASSRQSGQIRVLTF; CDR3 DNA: TGTGCCAGCAGCCGGCAATCGGGACAGATCCGCGTCCTGACTTTC
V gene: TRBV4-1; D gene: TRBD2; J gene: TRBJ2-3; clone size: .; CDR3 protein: CASSLQRGGGTDTQYF; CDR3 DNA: TGCGCCAGCAGCTTGCAGCGGGGGGGCGGCACAGATACGCAGTATTTT